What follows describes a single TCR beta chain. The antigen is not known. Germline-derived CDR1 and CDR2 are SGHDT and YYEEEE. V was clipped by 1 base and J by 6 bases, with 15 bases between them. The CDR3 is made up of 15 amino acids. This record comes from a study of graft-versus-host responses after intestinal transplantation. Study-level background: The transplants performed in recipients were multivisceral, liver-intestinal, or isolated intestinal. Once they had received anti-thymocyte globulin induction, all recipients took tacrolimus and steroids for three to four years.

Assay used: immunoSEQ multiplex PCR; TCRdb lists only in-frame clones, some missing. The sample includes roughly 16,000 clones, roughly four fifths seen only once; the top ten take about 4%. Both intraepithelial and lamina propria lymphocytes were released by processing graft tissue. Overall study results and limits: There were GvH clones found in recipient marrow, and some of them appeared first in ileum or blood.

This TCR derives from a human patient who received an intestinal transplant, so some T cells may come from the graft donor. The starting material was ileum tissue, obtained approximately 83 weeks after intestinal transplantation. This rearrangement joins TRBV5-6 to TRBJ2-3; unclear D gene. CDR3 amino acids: CASSLSGPSVDTQYF. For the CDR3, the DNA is TGTGCCAGCAGCTTGTCTGGGCCCTCTGTCGATACGCAGTATTTT.